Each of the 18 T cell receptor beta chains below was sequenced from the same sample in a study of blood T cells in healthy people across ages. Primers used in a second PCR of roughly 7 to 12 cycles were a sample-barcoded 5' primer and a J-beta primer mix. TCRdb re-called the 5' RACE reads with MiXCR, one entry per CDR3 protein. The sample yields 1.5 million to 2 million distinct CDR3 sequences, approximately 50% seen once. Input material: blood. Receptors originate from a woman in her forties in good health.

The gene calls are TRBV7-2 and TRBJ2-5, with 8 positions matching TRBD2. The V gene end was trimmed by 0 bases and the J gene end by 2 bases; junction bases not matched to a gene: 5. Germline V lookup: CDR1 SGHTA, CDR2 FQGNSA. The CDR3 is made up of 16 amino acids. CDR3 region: CASSLARGGRQETQYF. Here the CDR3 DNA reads TGTGCCAGCAGCTTAGCCCGGGGGGGTAGGCAAGAGACCCAGTACTTC.

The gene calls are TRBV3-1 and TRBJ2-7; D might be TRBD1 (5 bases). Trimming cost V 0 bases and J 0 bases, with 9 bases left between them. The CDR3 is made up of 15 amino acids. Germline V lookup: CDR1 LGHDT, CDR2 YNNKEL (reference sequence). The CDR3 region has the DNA TGTGCCAGCAGCCAAGAAACAGGAATCTCCTACGAGCAGTACTTC. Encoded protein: CASSQETGISYEQYF.

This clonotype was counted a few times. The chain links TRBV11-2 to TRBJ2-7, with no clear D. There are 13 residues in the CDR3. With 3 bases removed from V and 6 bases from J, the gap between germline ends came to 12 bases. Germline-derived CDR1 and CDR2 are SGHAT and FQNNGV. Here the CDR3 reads CASSLTEWGEQYF. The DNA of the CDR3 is TGTGCCAGCAGCTTGACGGAATGGGGCGAGCAGTACTTC. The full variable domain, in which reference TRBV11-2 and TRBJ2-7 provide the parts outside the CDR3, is EAGVAQSPRYKIIEKRQSVAFWCNPISGHATLYWYQQILGQGPKLLIQFQNNGVVDDSQLPKDRFSAERLKGVDSTLKIQPAKLEDSAVYLCASSLTEWGEQYFGPGTRLTVT.

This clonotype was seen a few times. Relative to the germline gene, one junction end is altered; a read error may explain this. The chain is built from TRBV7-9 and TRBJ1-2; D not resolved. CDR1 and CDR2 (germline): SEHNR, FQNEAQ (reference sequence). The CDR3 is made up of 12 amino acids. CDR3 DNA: TGTGTCAGCGGCAGTTCTAACTATGGCTACACCTTC. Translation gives CVSGSSNYGYTF.

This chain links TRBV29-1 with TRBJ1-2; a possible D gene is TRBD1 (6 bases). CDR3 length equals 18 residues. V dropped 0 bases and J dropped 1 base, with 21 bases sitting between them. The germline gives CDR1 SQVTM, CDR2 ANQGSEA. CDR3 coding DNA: TGCAGCGTTGAAGATAGAGGGACTCTGGGGGCCCTTAACTATGGCTACACCTTC. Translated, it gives CSVEDRGTLGALNYGYTF.

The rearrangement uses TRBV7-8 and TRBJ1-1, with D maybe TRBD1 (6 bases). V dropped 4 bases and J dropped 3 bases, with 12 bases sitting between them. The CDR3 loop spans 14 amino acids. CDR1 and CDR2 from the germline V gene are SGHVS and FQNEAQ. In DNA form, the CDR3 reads TGTGCCAGCAGCTCAGGGACATTTGACACTGAAGCTTTCTTT. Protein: CASSSGTFDTEAFF.

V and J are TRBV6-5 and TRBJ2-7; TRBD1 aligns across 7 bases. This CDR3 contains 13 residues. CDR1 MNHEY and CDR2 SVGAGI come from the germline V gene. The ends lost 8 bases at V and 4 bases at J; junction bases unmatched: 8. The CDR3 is CASSTGEGYEQYF. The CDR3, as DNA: TGTGCCAGCTCAACAGGGGAAGGTTACGAGCAGTACTTC.

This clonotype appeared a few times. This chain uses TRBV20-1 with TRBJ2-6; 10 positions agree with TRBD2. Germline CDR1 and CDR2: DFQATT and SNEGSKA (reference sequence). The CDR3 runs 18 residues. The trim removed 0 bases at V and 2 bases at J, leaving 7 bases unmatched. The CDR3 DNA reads TGCAGTGCTAGAGATGTGATAGCGGGGGGACCTGGGGCCAACGTCCTGACTTTC. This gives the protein CSARDVIAGGPGANVLTF.

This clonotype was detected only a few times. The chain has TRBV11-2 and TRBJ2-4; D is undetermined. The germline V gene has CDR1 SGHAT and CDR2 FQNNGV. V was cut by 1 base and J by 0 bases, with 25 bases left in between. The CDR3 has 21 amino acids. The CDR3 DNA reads TGTGCCAGCAGCTTAGTCCCGGGTCGCAGCATTGCCGTACTAGCCAAAAACATTCAGTACTTC. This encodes CASSLVPGRSIAVLAKNIQYF.

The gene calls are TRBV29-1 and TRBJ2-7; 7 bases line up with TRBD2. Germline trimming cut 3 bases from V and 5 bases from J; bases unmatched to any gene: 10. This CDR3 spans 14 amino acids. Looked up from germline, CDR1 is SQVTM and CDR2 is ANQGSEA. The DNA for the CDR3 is TGCAGCGTTGAGGGGGGGGGTCCCACACACGAGCAGTACTTC. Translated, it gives CSVEGGGPTHEQYF.

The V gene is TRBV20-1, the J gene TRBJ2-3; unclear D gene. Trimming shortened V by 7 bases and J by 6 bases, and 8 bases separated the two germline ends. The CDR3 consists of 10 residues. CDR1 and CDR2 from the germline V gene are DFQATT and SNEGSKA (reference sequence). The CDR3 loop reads CSVYPDTQYF. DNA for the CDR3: TGCAGTGTTTACCCCGATACGCAGTATTTT.

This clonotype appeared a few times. CDR3 sequence: CASTTFGGYTF. The CDR3 nucleotides read TGTGCCAGCACCACGTTTGGGGGCTACACCTTC. The gene calls are TRBV12-3 or TRBV12-4 and TRBJ1-2; D gene ambiguous. There are 11 residues in the CDR3. With 7 bases removed from V and 8 bases from J, the gap between germline ends came to 11 bases.

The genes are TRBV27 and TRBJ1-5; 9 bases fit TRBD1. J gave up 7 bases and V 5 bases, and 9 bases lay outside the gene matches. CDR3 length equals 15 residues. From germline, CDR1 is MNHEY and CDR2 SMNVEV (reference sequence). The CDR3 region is CASSPGTGWLQPQHF. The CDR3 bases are TGTGCCAGCAGTCCCGGGACAGGGTGGCTACAGCCCCAGCATTTT.

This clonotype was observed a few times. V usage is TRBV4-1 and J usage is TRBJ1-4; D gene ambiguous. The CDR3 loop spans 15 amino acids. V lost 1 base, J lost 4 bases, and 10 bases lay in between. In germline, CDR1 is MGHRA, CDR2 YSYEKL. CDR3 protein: CASSQVGSLNEKLFF. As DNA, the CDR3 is TGCGCCAGCAGCCAAGTGGGCAGTCTTAATGAAAAACTGTTTTTT.

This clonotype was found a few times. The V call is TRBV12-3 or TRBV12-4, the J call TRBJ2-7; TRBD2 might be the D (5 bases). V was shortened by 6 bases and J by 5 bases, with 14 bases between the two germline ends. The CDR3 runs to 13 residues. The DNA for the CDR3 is TGTGCCAGCAGCCAACGGGGTGTTCACGAGCAGTACTTC. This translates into CASSQRGVHEQYF.

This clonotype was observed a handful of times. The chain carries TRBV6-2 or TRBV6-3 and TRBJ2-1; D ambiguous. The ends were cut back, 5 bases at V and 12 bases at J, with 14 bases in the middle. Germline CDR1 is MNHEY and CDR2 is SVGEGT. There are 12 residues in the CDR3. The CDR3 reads CASSEEVLRQFF. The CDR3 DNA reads TGTGCCAGCAGTGAAGAGGTTCTACGGCAGTTCTTC.

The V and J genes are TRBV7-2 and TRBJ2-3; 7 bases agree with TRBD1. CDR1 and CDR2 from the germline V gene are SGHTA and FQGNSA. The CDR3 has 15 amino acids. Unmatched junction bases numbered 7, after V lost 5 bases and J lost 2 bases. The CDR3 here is CASSLNRGVTDTQYF. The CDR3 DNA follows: TGTGCCAGCAGCCTAAACAGGGGTGTCACAGATACGCAGTATTTT.

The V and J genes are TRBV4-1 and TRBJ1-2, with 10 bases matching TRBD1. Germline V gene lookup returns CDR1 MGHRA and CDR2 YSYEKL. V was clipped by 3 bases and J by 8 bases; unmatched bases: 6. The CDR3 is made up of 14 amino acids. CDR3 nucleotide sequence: TGCGCCAGCAGCCAGGGACAGGGGTTGCTCGGCTACACCTTC. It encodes CASSQGQGLLGYTF.